This note documents a single TCR beta chain sequence. Its target is unknown. The data derive from a study of cytomegalovirus exposure and HLA in healthy donors. These donors counted as nominally healthy when sampled, but unrecorded immune exposures were likely. The CDR3 is 17 amino acids. 60 Vbeta and 13 Jbeta primers were used in PCR. In the authors' workflow: The count from a later analysis was some 83 million unique TCR beta chains, some 12 million of them shared. Generated by immunoSEQ multiplex PCR, the TCRdb table keeps only in-frame clones and is missing some. Clone size and the V and J calls come from that table; the DNA yielded D and trimming. The profile shows around 250,000 clones, 70% to 90% of them singletons. Overall study findings and caveats: The study flagged some 170 TCR beta chains as cytomegalovirus-associated. Trimming of TCR beta V- and J-genes showed a link, identified in a later analysis, to a missense DCLRE1C variant.

Sequenced sample: PBMCs. The receptor comes from a woman aged 55-75 years in good health and CMV-seropositive. The chain combines TRBV12-2 with TRBJ2-2; TRBD2 was called by the table and not checked on the DNA. TRBV12-2 is classified as a pseudogene. DNA of the CDR3: TGTGCAAGTCCCCGGACTAGCGGGAGTAGTAATACCGGGGAGCTGTTTTTT. Protein: CASPRTSGSSNTGELFF.